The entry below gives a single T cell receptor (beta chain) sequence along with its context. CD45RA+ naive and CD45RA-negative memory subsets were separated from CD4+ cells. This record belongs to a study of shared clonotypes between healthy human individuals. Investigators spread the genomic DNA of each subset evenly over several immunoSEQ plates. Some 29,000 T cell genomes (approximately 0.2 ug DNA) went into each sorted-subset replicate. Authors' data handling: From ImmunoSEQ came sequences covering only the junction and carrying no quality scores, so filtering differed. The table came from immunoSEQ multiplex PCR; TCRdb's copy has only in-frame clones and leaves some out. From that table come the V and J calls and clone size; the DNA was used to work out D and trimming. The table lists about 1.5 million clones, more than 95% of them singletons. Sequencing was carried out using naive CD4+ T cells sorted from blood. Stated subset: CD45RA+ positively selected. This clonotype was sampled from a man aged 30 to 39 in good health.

CDR3 nucleotide sequence: TGTGCCAGCAGCTTATGGCTAGCGGGTCCCTACGAGCAGTACTTC. Translated, it gives CASSLWLAGPYEQYF. This chain uses TRBV7-8 with TRBJ2-7; TRBD2 matches at 8 bases. J lost 2 bases, V lost 2 bases, and 5 bases had no gene match. The V gene's germline CDR1 is SGHVS and CDR2 FQNEAQ. The CDR3 contains 15 residues. The full variable domain, its missing parts supplied by reference TRBV7-8 and TRBJ2-7, is GAGVSQSPRYKVAKRGQDVALRCDPISGHVSLFWYQQALGQGPEFLTYFQNEAQLDKSGLPSDRFFAERPEGSVSTLKIQRTQQEDSAVYLCASSLWLAGPYEQYFGPGTRLTVT.